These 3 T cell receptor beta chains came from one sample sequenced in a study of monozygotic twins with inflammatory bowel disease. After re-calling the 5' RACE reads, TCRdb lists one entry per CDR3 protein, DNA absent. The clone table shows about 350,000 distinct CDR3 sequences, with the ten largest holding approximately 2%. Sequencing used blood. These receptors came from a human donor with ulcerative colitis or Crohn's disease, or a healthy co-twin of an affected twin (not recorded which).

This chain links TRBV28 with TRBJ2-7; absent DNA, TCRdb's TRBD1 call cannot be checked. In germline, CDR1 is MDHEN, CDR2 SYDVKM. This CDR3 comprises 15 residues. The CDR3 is CASSPRTGSWYEQYF.

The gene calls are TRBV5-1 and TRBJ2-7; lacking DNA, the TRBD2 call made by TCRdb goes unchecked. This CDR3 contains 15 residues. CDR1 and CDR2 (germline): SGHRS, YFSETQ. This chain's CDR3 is CASSLFSGGTYEQYF.

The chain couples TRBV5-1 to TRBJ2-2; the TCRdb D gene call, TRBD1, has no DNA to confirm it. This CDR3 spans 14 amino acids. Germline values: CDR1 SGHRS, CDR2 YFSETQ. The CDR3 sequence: CASIPGRFTGELFF.